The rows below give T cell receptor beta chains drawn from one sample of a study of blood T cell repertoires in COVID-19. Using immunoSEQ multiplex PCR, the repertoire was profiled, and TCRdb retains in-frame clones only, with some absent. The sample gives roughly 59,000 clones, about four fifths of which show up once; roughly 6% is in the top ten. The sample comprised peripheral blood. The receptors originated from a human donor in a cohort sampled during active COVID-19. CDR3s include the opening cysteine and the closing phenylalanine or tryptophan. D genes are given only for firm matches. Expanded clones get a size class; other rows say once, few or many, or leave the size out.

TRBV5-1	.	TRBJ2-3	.	CASSGPNGADTQYF	TGCGCCAGCTCCGGACCCAACGGGGCAGATACGCAGTATTTT
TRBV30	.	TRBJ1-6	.	CASGWGNGSPLHF	TGTGCCTCAGGGTGGGGTAATGGGTCACCCCTCCACTTT
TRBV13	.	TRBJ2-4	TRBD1	CASSRERAPDPGQGGAKNIQYF	TGTGCCAGCAGCCGGGAGCGCGCACCGGATCCGGGACAGGGGGGAGCCAAAAACATTCAGTACTTC
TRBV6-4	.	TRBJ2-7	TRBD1	CASLSNFPGQGPIHDYEQYF	TGTGCCAGCCTATCGAACTTCCCGGGACAGGGTCCCATTCACGACTACGAGCAGTACTTC
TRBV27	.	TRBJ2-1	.	CASSLRGGAPTEQFF	TGTGCCAGCAGTTTAAGGGGGGGGGCCCCCACCGAGCAGTTCTTC
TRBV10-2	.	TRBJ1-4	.	CASSVAGAYEKLFF	TGCGCCAGCAGTGTTGCAGGGGCATATGAAAAACTGTTTTTT
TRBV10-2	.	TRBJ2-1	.	CASRGPFASYNEQFF	TGCGCCAGCAGGGGGCCCTTCGCCTCCTACAATGAGCAGTTCTTC
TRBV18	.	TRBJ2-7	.	CASSLKQGVVEQYF	TGTGCCAGCTCCCTTAAACAGGGAGTGGTCGAGCAGTACTTC
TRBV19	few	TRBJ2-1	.	CASSPSTGTFYNEQFF	TGTGCCAGTAGTCCTTCAACAGGGACCTTCTACAATGAGCAGTTCTTC
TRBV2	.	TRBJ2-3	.	CASSEDLTQYF	TGTGCCAGCAGTGAGGACTTGACGCAGTATTTT
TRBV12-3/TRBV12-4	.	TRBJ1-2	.	CASRSKQGKGYTF	TGTGCCAGCCGTTCTAAGCAGGGGAAAGGCTACACCTTC
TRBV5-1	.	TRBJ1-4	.	CASSTTGFEVEKLFF	TGCGCCAGCAGCACGACAGGATTTGAAGTGGAAAAACTGTTTTTT
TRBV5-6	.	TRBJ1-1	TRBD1	CASSLASDRGTGNTEAFF	TGTGCCAGCAGCTTGGCGAGTGACAGGGGGACTGGGAACACTGAAGCTTTCTTT
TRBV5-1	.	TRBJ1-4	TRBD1	CASSSGTAVNEKLFF	TGCGCCAGCAGTTCCGGGACAGCCGTTAATGAAAAACTGTTTTTT
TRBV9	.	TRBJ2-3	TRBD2	CASSVAGTSGDTQYF	TGTGCCAGCAGCGTAGCAGGGACTAGCGGGGATACGCAGTATTTT
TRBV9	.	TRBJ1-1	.	CASSVGGSNTEAFF	TGTGCCAGCAGCGTAGGGGGCTCCAACACTGAAGCTTTCTTT
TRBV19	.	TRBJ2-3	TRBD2	CASSIVAGAADTQYF	TGTGCCAGTAGTATCGTAGCGGGAGCCGCAGATACGCAGTATTTT
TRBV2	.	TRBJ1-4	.	CASSRQLREEKLFF	TGTGCCAGCAGTAGACAGTTAAGAGAAGAAAAACTGTTTTTT
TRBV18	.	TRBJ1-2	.	CASSPRTRNSNYGYTF	TGTGCCAGCTCACCACGAACGCGGAATTCTAACTATGGCTACACCTTC
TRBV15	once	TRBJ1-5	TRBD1	CATSRDGDRGSNNQPQHF	TGTGCCACCAGCAGAGATGGCGACAGGGGGTCGAACAATCAGCCCCAGCATTTT
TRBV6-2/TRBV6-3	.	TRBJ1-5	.	CASSYSGFSNQPQHF	TGTGCCAGCAGTTACTCCGGTTTTAGCAATCAGCCCCAGCATTTT
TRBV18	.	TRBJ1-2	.	CASSPGRSGGYTF	TGTGCCAGCTCACCAGGGAGGAGTGGTGGCTACACCTTC
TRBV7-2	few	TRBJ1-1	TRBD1	CASSFDRVTNTEAFF	TGTGCCAGCAGCTTTGACAGGGTAACGAACACTGAAGCTTTCTTT
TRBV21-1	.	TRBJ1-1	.	CASSKRRSWTRQTGVNTEAFF	TGTGCCAGCAGCAAAAGGAGAAGCTGGACGAGGCAAACAGGGGTGAACACTGAAGCTTTCTTT
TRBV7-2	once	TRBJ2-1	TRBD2	CASSTVAGGLPDEQFF	TGTGCCAGCAGCACCGTAGCGGGGGGCCTTCCAGATGAGCAGTTCTTC
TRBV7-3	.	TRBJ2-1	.	CASSHRDKYNEQFF	TGTGCCAGCAGCCACCGGGACAAGTACAATGAGCAGTTCTTC
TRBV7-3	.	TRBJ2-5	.	CASSLTQKTQYF	TGTGCCAGCAGCTTAACGCAGAAGACCCAGTACTTC
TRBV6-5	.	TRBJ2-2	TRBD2	CASKPGLGATGELFF	TGTGCCAGCAAGCCGGGACTAGGCGCCACCGGGGAGCTGTTTTTT
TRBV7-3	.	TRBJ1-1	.	CASSFDMNTEAFF	TGTGCCAGCAGCTTTGACATGAACACTGAAGCTTTCTTT
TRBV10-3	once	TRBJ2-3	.	CAISGNLGYTDTQYF	TGTGCCATCAGTGGGAACCTCGGGTACACAGATACGCAGTATTTT
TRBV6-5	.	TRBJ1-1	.	CASTSHEGIGEAFF	TGTGCCAGCACCTCACACGAGGGAATCGGTGAAGCTTTCTTT
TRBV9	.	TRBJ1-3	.	CASSPHGGDSSGNTIYF	TGTGCCAGCAGCCCACATGGGGGGGATAGCTCTGGAAACACCATATATTTT
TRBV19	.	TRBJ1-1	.	CASSIGASYFTEAFF	TGTGCCAGTAGTATAGGGGCCTCCTACTTCACTGAAGCTTTCTTT
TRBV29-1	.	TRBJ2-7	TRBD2	CSVAGGIRGGDYEQYF	TGCAGCGTTGCGGGAGGAATCCGGGGTGGCGACTACGAGCAGTACTTC
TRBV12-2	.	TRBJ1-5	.	CASRLDPGQGALLNSNQPQHF	TGTGCAAGTCGCTTAGACCCGGGACAGGGGGCCTTACTGAATAGCAATCAGCCCCAGCATTTT
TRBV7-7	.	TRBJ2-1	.	CASSLVPGDPQFF	TGTGCTAGCAGCTTAGTACCGGGGGATCCTCAGTTCTTC
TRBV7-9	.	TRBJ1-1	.	CASSLSEGTQAFF	TGTGCCAGCAGCTTGTCAGAGGGGACTCAAGCTTTCTTT
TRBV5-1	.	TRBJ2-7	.	CASKQGYEQYF	TGCGCCAGTAAACAGGGCTACGAGCAGTACTTC
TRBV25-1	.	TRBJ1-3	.	CASGALGGTGNTIYF	TGTGCCAGCGGGGCCCTGGGGGGGACTGGAAACACCATATATTTT
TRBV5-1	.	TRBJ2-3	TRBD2	CASSTGGWRTDTQYF	TGCGCCAGCAGTACGGGAGGATGGCGCACAGATACGCAGTATTTT
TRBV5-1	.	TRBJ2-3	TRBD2	CASSWGGLAGGVTDTQYF	TGCGCCAGCAGCTGGGGGGGACTAGCGGGAGGCGTCACAGATACGCAGTATTTT
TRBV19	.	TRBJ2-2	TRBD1	CASSFLQGHTGELFF	TGTGCCAGTAGTTTTTTACAGGGGCACACCGGGGAGCTGTTTTTT
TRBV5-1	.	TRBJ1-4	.	CASSRGVNEKLFF	TGCGCCAGCAGCAGAGGAGTGAATGAAAAACTGTTTTTT
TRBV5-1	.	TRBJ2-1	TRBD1	CASSYGQGPYNEQFF	TGCGCCAGCAGCTACGGACAGGGCCCCTACAATGAGCAGTTCTTC
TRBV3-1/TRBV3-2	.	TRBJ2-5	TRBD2	CATGGSRETQYF	TGTGCCACCGGGGGGAGTAGGGAGACCCAGTACTTC
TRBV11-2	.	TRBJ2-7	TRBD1	CASNQGATNYEQYF	TGTGCCAGCAACCAGGGGGCCACAAACTACGAGCAGTACTTC
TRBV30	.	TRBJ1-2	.	CAWTSGLGYGYTF	TGTGCCTGGACCTCGGGGTTGGGGTATGGCTACACCTTC
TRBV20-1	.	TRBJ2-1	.	CSATQGNEQFF	TGCAGTGCTACCCAGGGTAATGAGCAGTTCTTC
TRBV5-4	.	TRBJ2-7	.	CASSPRGGSSYEQYF	TGTGCCAGCAGCCCCAGGGGTGGGAGCTCCTACGAGCAGTACTTC